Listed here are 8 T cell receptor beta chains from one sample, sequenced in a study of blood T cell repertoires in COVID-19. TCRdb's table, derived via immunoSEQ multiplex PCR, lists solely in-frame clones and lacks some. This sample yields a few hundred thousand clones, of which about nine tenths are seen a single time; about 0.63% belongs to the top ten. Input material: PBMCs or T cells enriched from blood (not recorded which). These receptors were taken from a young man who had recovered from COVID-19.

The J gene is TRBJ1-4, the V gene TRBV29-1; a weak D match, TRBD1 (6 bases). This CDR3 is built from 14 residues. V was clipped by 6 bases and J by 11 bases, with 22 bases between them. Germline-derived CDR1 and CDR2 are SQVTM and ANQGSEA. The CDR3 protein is CSVEQGPRGGKLFF. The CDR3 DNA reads TGCAGCGTAGAACAGGGCCCGCGCGGGGGGAAACTGTTTTTT.

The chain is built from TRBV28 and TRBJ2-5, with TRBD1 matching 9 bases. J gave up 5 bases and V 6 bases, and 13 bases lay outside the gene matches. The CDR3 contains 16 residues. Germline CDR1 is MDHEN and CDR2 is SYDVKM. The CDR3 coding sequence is TGTGCCAGCAGCCCCCGTGGGACAGGGAGTTTGGAGACCCAGTACTTC. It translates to CASSPRGTGSLETQYF.

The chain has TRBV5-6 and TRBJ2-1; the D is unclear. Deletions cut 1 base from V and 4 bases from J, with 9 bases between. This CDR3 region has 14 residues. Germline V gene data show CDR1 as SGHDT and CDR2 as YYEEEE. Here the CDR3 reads CASSLSPEYNEQFF. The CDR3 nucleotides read TGTGCCAGCAGCTTGTCCCCAGAATACAATGAGCAGTTCTTC.

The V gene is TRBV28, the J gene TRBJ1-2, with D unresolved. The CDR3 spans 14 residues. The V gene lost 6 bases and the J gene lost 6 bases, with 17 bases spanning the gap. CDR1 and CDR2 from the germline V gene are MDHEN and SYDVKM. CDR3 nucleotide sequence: TGTGCCAGCAGCGGAGGGCTGCGTGCAGATGGCTACACCTTC. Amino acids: CASSGGLRADGYTF.

CDR3 sequence reads: CASGVKNRANYGYTF. The CDR3, as DNA: TGTGCCAGCGGTGTCAAAAACAGAGCTAACTATGGCTACACCTTC. The chain links TRBV2 to TRBJ1-2; D unclear. CDR1 SNHLY and CDR2 FYNNEI come from the germline V gene. This CDR3 region has 15 residues. Trimming shortened V by 8 bases and J by 0 bases, and 16 bases separated the two germline ends.

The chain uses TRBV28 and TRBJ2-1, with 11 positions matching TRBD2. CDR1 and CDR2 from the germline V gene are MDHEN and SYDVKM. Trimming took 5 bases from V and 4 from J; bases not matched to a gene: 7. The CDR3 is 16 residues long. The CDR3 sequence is CASSATGTSGYNEQFF. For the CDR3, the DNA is TGTGCCAGCAGTGCTACCGGGACTAGCGGATACAATGAGCAGTTCTTC.

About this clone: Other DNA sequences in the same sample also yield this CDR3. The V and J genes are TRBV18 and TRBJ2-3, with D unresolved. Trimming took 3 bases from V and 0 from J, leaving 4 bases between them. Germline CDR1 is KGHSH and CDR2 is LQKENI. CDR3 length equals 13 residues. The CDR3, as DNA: TGTGCCAGCTCACCCTCTAGCACAGATACGCAGTATTTT. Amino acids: CASSPSSTDTQYF.

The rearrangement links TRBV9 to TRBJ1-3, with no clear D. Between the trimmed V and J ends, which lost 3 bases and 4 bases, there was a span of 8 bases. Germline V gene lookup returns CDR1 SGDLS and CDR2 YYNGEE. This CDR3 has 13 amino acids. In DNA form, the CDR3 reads TGTGCCAGCAGCGGAGGGTTCGGAAACACCATATATTTT. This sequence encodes CASSGGFGNTIYF. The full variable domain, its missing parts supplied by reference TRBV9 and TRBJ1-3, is DSGVTQTPKHLITATGQRVTLRCSPRSGDLSVYWYQQSLDQGLQFLIQYYNGEERAKGNILERFSAQQFPDLHSELNLSSLELGDSALYFCASSGGFGNTIYFGEGSWLTVV.